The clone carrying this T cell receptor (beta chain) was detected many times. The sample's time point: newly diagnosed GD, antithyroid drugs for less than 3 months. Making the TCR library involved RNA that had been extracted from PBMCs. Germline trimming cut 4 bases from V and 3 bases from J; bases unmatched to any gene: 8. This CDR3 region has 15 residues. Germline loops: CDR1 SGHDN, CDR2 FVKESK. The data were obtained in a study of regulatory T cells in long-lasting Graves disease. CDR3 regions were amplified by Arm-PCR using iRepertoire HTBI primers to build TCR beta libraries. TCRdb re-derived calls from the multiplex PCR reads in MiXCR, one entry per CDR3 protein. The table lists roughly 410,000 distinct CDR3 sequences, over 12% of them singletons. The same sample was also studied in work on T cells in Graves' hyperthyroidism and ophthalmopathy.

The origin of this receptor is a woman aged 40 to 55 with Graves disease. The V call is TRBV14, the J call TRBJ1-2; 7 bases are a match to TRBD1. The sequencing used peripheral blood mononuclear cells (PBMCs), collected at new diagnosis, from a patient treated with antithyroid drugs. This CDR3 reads CASSPGGMTDYGYTF. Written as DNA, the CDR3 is TGTGCCAGCAGCCCAGGGGGGATGACGGACTATGGCTACACCTTC.